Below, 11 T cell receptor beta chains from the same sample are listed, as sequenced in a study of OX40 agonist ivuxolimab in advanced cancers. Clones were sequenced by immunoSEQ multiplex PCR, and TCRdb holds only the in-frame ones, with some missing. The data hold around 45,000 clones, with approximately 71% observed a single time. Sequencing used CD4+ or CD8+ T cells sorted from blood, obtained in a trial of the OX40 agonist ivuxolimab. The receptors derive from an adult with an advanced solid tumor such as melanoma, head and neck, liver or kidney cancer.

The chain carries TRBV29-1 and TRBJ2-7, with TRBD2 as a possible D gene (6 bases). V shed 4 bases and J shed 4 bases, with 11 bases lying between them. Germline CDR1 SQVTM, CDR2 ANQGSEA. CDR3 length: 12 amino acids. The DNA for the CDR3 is TGCAGCGTTGGGGAGGCGAGGTACGAGCAGTACTTC. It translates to CSVGEARYEQYF.

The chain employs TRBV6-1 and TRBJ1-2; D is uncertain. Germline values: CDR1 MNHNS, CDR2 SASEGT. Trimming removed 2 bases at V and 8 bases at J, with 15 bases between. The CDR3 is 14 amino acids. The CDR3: CASSERRDSSGYTF. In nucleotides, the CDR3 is TGTGCCAGCAGTGAAAGGAGAGATTCATCAGGCTACACCTTC.

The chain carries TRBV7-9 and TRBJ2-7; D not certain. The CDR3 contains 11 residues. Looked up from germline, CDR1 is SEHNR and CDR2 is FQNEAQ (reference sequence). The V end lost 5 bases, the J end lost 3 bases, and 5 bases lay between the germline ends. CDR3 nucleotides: TGTGCCAGCAGCAATAACTACGAGCAGTACTTC. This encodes CASSNNYEQYF.

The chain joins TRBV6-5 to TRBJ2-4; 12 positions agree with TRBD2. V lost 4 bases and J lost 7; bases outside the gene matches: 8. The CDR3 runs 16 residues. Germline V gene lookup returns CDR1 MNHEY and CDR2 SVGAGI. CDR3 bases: TGTGCCAGCAGTTTGACTAGCGGGAGATCAAAGAACATTCAGTACTTC. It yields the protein CASSLTSGRSKNIQYF.

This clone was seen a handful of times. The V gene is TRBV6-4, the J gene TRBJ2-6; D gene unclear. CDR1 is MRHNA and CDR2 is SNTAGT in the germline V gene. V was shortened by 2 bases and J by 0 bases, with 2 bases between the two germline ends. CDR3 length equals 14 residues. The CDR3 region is CASSDLSGANVLTF. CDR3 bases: TGTGCCAGCAGTGACCTCTCTGGGGCCAACGTCCTGACTTTC.

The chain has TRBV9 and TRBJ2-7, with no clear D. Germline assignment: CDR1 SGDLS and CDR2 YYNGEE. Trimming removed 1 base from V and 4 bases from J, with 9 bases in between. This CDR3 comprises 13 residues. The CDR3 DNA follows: TGTGCCAGCAGCGTACACGACGGGTACGAGCAGTACTTC. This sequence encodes CASSVHDGYEQYF.

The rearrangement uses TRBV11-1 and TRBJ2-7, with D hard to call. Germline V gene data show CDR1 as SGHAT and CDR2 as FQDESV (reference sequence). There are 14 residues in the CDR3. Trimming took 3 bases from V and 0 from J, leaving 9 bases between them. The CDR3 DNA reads TGTGCCAGCAGCTTCGGCTCCAGCTCCTACGAGCAGTACTTC. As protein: CASSFGSSSYEQYF. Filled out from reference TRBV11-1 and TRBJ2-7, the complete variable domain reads EAEVAQSPRYKITEKSQAVAFWCDPISGHATLYWYRQILGQGPELLVQFQDESVVDDSQLPKDRFSAERLKGVDSTLKIQPAELGDSAMYLCASSFGSSSYEQYFGPGTRLTVT.

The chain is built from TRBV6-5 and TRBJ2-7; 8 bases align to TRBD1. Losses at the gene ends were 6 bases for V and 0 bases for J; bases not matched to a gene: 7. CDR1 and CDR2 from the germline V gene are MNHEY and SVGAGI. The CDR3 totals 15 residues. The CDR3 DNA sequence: TGTGCCAGCAGAGGGGGACAGGCGAACTCCTACGAGCAGTACTTC. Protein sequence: CASRGGQANSYEQYF.

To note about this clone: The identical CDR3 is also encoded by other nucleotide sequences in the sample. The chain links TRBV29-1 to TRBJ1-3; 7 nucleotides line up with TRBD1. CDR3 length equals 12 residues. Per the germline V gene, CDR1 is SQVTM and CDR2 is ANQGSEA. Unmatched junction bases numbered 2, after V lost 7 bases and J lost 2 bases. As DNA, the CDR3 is TGCAGCGCGACAGGGACTGGAAACACCATATATTTT. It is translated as CSATGTGNTIYF.

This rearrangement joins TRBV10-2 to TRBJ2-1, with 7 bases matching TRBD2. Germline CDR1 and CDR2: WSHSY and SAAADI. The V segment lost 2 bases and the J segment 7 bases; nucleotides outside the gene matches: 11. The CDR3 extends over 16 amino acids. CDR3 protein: CASSEPWGGRLNEQFF. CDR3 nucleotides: TGCGCCAGCAGTGAGCCTTGGGGCGGGAGACTTAATGAGCAGTTCTTC.

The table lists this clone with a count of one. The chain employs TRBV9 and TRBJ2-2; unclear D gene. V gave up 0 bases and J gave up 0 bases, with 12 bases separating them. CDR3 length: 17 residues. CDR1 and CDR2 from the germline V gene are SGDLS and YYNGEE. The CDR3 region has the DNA TGTGCCAGCAGCGTAGTGTCAGGAACATCGAACACCGGGGAGCTGTTTTTT. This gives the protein CASSVVSGTSNTGELFF.